A selection of T cell receptor beta chains follows, all from one sample in a study of T cell repertoires in cytomegalovirus infection. Using its own MiXCR run on the reads, TCRdb lists one record per CDR3 protein. Among about 500,000 distinct CDR3 sequences listed, 30% to 35% were seen once. These TCRs' antigens remain unknown. Here the sequenced sample was cultured PBMCs, taken from culture after CMV antigen stimulation. These receptors were obtained from a human donor in good health (CMV status not recorded). Some clones in this sample may be carry-over from other donors' samples. Each CDR3 is given without its conserved first and last residue.

CDR3,V
ASSYSTGYQPQH,TRBV6-2/TRBV6-3
ASSLQVGGELF,TRBV12-3/TRBV12-4
ASSLGTSSGEQF,TRBV7-8
ASGGQVGPEAF,TRBV19
ASSPRGGGTDTQY,TRBV3-1
ASSRKGLLDTQY,TRBV27
ATSRDRLAGEKLF,TRBV15
ASSPWGRVWYRNEQF,TRBV4-1
ASKRWTGVNYGYT,TRBV19
ASMDPGANTEAF,TRBV19
ASSEGPTGNQPQH,TRBV4-1
ASSRSGGAGDTQY,TRBV7-9
ASSLEQRLSPDTQY,TRBV7-2
ASSYPGLYT,TRBV6-6
ASSLIPGTPNTEAF,TRBV7-2
ASSLRGISGEIFYNEQF,TRBV27